This TCR beta chain stems from a study of spatial heterogeneity in lung cancer. Findings and limits, study-wide: How many expanded intratumoral alpha and beta TCRs were present tracked the tumor mutation count, which was a count of nonsynonymous mutations.

Specified time point: sample taken at primary tumor resection. Researchers sequenced whole RNA taken from tumor, nontumor lung or frozen PBMC without sorting. The CDR3 is made up of 16 amino acids. With 6 bases clipped from V and 2 bases from J, the junction kept 6 bases outside the gene matches. Every individual TCR cDNA molecule carried its own unique molecular identifier, which allowed correction of PCR and sequencing errors. TCRdb independently ran MiXCR on the 5' RACE reads; one entry per CDR3 protein. The sample includes 8,500 to 10,000 distinct CDR3 sequences, about 8.8% of them seen just once. This clonotype is categorized as large. What it recognizes is unknown.

The receptor comes from a male donor with early-stage non-small cell lung cancer. V usage is TRBV12-3 or TRBV12-4 and J usage is TRBJ2-3, with 12 positions matching TRBD2. Material: lung tumor tissue, obtained at surgery. As DNA, the CDR3 is TGTGCCAGCAGCCATGGACTAGCGGGGAACACAGATACGCAGTATTTT. It specifies CASSHGLAGNTDTQYF.